This record concerns one T cell receptor (beta chain) sequence. The source of the sample is a study of control samples from healthy donors and cancer patients. Generated by immunoSEQ multiplex PCR, the TCRdb table keeps only in-frame clones and is missing some. The sample shows around 64,000 clones, approximately 90% of them seen only once. The CDR3 runs to 14 residues. Trimming shortened V by 0 bases and J by 3 bases, and 7 bases separated the two germline ends. Per the germline V gene, CDR1 is MNHNY and CDR2 is SVGAGI (reference sequence). This clonotype originated in a man between 60 and 75 years old with colorectal cancer. The chain uses TRBV6-6 and TRBJ2-3; unclear D gene. Sequencing input: PBMCs. In DNA form, the CDR3 reads TGTGCCAGCAGTTACTCGAAGGTAACAGATACGCAGTATTTT. Protein product: CASSYSKVTDTQYF.